This T cell receptor beta chain was recorded in a study of blood T cell repertoires in COVID-19. Across the study: COVID-19 samples from acute and convalescent phases originated in the United States, Italy and Spain. Nucleic acid was either cDNA or gDNA, and it came from T cells, B-cell-depleted T cells, or PBMCs.

This clone was counted a single time. The CDR3 spans 16 residues. Looked up from germline, CDR1 is MGHRA and CDR2 is YSYEKL. Trimming took off 5 bases at V and 0 bases at J, with 17 bases between the two ends. Original data processing: Amplifying reference gene primers gave estimates of nucleated cell counts. Some clones are missing from TCRdb's copy, which holds only in-frame ones; the method was immunoSEQ multiplex PCR. Clone size and V and J calls were adopted from that table, with D and trimming inferred from the DNA. Among 200,000 to 300,000 clones listed, approximately 80% were seen once. This clonotype originated in a man aged 55-75 years with acute or convalescent COVID-19. The specimen sequenced was peripheral blood. V gene TRBV4-1 combines with J gene TRBJ2-7; possible D gene TRBD1, 6 bases. As DNA, the CDR3 is TGCGCCAGCAGCTATCGGACAGACTATAGCTCCTACGAGCAGTACTTC. Protein product: CASSYRTDYSSYEQYF.